This record looks at one T cell receptor beta chain sequence and its context. Its specific antigen is unknown. A far larger clone is just one base off, so this is likely a read error. This specimen comes from a study of regulatory T cells in long-lasting Graves disease (dated by TCRdb to about 2021). As for the study more broadly: Persistent Graves' disease meant more than 5 years of antithyroid drug treatment with TSH receptor autoantibodies that stayed positive. Patients with persistent Graves' disease were compared with patients with newly diagnosed Graves' disease using TCR sequencing and RNA sequencing of peripheral blood. A total of roughly 35 samples underwent TCR sequencing: about 13 from persistent and 20 from newly diagnosed Graves' disease patients. In the clinical cohort, patients with persistent Graves' disease had used antithyroid drugs for an average of roughly ten years. The study was registered as a clinical trial and conducted in China. The investigation overall reported the following: Preferential use of TRBV28, TRBJ1-2 and TRBJ2-5 was observed in persistent disease, whereas TRBV20-1 and TRBJ2-1 were favored in newly diagnosed disease. The study examined only peripheral blood because the primary lesion, thyroid tissue, could not be accessed. Only the TCR beta chain was sequenced and analyzed. Compared with newly diagnosed patients, patients with persistent Graves' disease had lower TCR Shannon entropy and fewer highly expanded clones, which suggests clonal expansion. More public clonotypes were shared among persistent patients (roughly 2,700) than among newly diagnosed patients (roughly 960). The authors acknowledged the small sample size as a limitation that may reduce accuracy.

Interpreted using the paper, the time point label stands for: persistent/refractory GD, antithyroid drugs over 5 years with positive TRAb. RNA was extracted from PBMCs in TRIzol for both TCR sequencing and RNA sequencing. Graves' disease was diagnosed according to American Thyroid Association guidelines. Recruitment of patients was carried out at an endocrinology department in Xi'an, China. Each patient gave approximately 9 milliliters of peripheral blood, collected in an EDTA anticoagulant tube. PBMCs were isolated by Ficoll Paque Plus density gradient separation without further T cell sorting. An Agilent 2100 Bioanalyzer and agarose gel were used to assess RNA quality, and a NanoDrop 2000 was used to measure RNA concentration. Library construction relied on multiplex PCR. For sequencing, an Illumina HiSeq 4000 was employed. CDR3 regions were amplified by Arm-PCR with iRepertoire HTBI primers to construct TCR beta libraries. Before sequencing, the PCR products underwent gel purification. The authors processed their data as follows. Gene usage analysis of CDR3 amino acid clonotypes used the 60 to 75 TRBV and 11 to 15 TRBJ segments found across samples. COPE and FqMerger were used to merge filtered high-quality paired reads into contigs. BLAST was used to align contigs to IMGT TRBV, TRBD and TRBJ reference genes, and CDR3 was defined according to IMGT. Any clonotype with a frequency above 0.1% was classified as a highly expanded clone. Shannon entropy served as the measure of repertoire diversity, while the Gini coefficient captured V-J evenness. Clonotypes shared by more than one individual were considered public. In TCRdb, the public reads were trimmed at Q25 with fastp and aligned with MiXCR, with productive beta chains retained. Every distinct CDR3 protein forms one entry, paired with its most common genes and DNA. For this entry, the V and J calls and clone size follow TCRdb and not the study's own pipeline. This sample holds some 470,000 distinct CDR3 sequences; 20% to 25% were observed only once. The ten largest clonotypes hold around 7% of the sample.

Trimming removed 5 bases from V and 3 bases from J; the gene matches leave 6 bases unexplained. CDR3 length: 14 amino acids, cysteine to phenylalanine. The DNA shown is the 42-base CDR3, in frame from base 1. The V and J segments used are TRBV12-3 or TRBV12-4 and TRBJ2-7, with 8 central nucleotides matching TRBD1. Sequenced here: peripheral blood mononuclear cells (PBMCs), sampled when the disease was refractory, from a patient treated with antithyroid drugs. This clonotype originated in a female donor with Graves disease. The sequenced DNA is TGTGCCAGCAGTCGGACAGGGAGTGGCTACGAGCAGTACTTC. Its translation reads: CASSRTGSGYEQYF.